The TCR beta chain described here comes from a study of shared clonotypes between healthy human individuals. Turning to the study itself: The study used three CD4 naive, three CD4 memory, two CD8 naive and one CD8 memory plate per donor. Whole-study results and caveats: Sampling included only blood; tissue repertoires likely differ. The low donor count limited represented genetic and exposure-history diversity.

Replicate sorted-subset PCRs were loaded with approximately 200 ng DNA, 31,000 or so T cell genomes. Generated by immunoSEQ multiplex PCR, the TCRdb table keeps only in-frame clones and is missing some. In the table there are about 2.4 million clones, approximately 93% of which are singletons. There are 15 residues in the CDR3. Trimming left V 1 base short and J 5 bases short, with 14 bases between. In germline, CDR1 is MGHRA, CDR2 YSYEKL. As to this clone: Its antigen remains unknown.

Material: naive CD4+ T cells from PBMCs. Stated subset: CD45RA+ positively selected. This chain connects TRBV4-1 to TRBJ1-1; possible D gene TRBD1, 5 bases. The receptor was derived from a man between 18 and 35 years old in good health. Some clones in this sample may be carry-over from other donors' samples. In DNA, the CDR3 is TGCGCCAGCAGCCAAGGGACGGGGCTGGGGACTGAAGCTTTCTTT. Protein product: CASSQGTGLGTEAFF.